Described below is a single T cell receptor (beta chain) sequence and its context. The target antigen is unknown. This CDR3 has 15 residues. V shed 2 bases, J shed 5 bases, and the junction held 7 bases outside the gene matches. Germline V gene lookup returns CDR1 KGHSH and CDR2 LQKENI. This entry belongs to a study of cytomegalovirus exposure and HLA in healthy donors. Use of 60 Vbeta and 13 Jbeta primers characterized the PCR. Using immunoSEQ multiplex PCR, the repertoire was profiled, and TCRdb retains in-frame clones only, with some absent. Of 90,000 to 100,000 clones in the sample, more than 70% are singletons; the top ten hold under 20%. Whole-study findings and limits: TCR beta chain V- and J-gene trimming was linked, in a later analysis, to a missense variant in DCLRE1C. Most of the CMV-associated TCR beta chains (in a later analysis) appeared to be HLA-restricted. Follow-up analysis seemed to connect common viral pathogens with several of the most significant clusters identified.

Material for sequencing was PBMCs. J is TRBJ2-7 and V is TRBV18; 9 bases align to TRBD1. The sequence came from a woman in her fifties or sixties in good health and CMV-seropositive. CDR3 loop: CASSPFGQGTHEQYF. Here the CDR3 DNA reads TGTGCCAGCTCACCATTCGGACAGGGGACCCACGAGCAGTACTTC. Based on the CDR3 plus reference TRBV18 and TRBJ2-7, the full variable domain is NAGVMQNPRHLVRRRGQEARLRCSPMKGHSHVYWYRQLPEEGLKFMVYLQKENIIDESGMPKERFSAEFPKEGPSILRIQQVVRGDSAAYFCASSPFGQGTHEQYFGPGTRLTVT.